This TCR beta chain was sequenced for a study of cytomegalovirus exposure and HLA in healthy donors. About this clone: What it binds is not known.

Study results and caveats: A few of the chains that were CMV-associated were confirmed in vitro to be specific for CMV antigens. Analysis was performed later, and it showed HLA-associated TCR beta chains to be more clonally expanded than equally common others. In a later analysis, specific HLA alleles were associated with under 20,000 TCR beta sequences at a 0.05 false discovery rate.

Use of 60 Vbeta and 13 Jbeta primers characterized the PCR. Using immunoSEQ multiplex PCR, the repertoire was profiled, and TCRdb retains in-frame clones only, with some absent. The sample holds 170,000 or so clones, 70% to 85% seen once. Specimen: PBMCs. This clonotype originated in a young woman in good health and CMV-seropositive.

CDR3 protein: CSGEDQETQYF. The CDR3 coding sequence is TGCAGTGGCGAAGACCAAGAGACCCAGTACTTC. The chain recombines TRBV20-1 with TRBJ2-5; D not certain. CDR3 size: 11 residues. V lost 7 bases to trimming and J lost 0 bases, with 6 bases between them. CDR1 and CDR2 from the germline V gene are DFQATT and SNEGSKA (reference sequence).